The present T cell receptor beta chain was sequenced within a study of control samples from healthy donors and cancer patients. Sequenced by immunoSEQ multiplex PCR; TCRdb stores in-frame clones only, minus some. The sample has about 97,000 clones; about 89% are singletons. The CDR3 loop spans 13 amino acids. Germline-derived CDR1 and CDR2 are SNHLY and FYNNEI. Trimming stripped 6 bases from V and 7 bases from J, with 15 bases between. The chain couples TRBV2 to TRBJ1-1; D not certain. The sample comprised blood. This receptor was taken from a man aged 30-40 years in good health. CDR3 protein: CASRANLGSEAFF. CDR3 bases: TGTGCCAGCAGGGCTAACTTGGGGAGTGAAGCTTTCTTT.